This TCR beta chain was sequenced for a study of cytomegalovirus exposure and HLA in healthy donors. The CDR3 is made up of 12 amino acids. The V and J ends lost 7 bases and 4 bases respectively, with 8 bases between them. CDR1 MNHEY and CDR2 SVGAGI come from the germline V gene. 13 Jbeta primers and 60 Vbeta primers were used for the PCR. Produced via immunoSEQ multiplex PCR; TCRdb's table is partial and in-frame only. Of 150,000 or so clones detected, approximately 80% appear once; the ten largest clones hold around 7%. The chain recombines TRBV6-5 with TRBJ1-3, with D maybe TRBD1 (5 bases). The sequence derives from a woman between 50 and 59 years old in good health and CMV-seropositive. The source material was PBMCs. The CDR3 DNA sequence: TGTGCCAGCATCGGGGGGGGAAACACCATATATTTT. Amino acids: CASIGGGNTIYF.